This passage covers 13 T cell receptor beta chains from one sample sequenced in a study of blood T cells in healthy people across ages. A second PCR of about 7 to 11 cycles used a sample-barcoded 5' primer and a J-beta primer mix. One entry per CDR3 protein results from TCRdb running MiXCR on the 5' RACE reads. The sample shows around 800,000 distinct CDR3 sequences, around 62% of them seen only once. Sequencing used blood. The source of these receptors is a man younger than 40 in good health.

The V gene is TRBV20-1, the J gene TRBJ2-3, with 13 bases aligning to TRBD2. There are 18 residues in the CDR3. The germline CDR1 and CDR2 sequences are DFQATT and SNEGSKA (reference sequence). V was clipped by 0 bases and J by 2 bases; unmatched bases: 8. The CDR3 nucleotides are TGCAGTGCTAGAGAACTAGCGGGGGGGAATATACACACAGATACGCAGTATTTT. The encoded protein is CSARELAGGNIHTDTQYF.

This chain uses TRBV5-1 with TRBJ2-1, with D maybe TRBD1 (5 bases). The CDR3 runs to 14 residues. Germline assignment: CDR1 SGHRS and CDR2 YFSETQ. The V end lost 6 bases, the J end lost 9 bases, and 19 bases lay between the germline ends. CDR3 in DNA: TGCGCCAGCACCGAGGACAATTCAGGTAGTGAGCAGTTCTTC. This sequence encodes CASTEDNSGSEQFF.

The CDR3 DNA reads TGTGCCAGCAGCGTAGAGGGCCCGGGGGGCCCCACAGATACGCAGTATTTT. It is translated as CASSVEGPGGPTDTQYF. The chain is built from TRBV9 and TRBJ2-3, with D possibly TRBD2 on 7 matching bases. V lost 0 bases to trimming and J lost 2 bases, with 16 bases between them. The CDR3 length is 17 residues. Germline loops: CDR1 SGDLS, CDR2 YYNGEE.

For this clonotype: A read error may account for a junction end that differs from germline. The chain carries TRBV4-3 and TRBJ1-2; perhaps TRBD1 as D (5 bases). The germline CDR1 and CDR2 sequences are LGHNA and YSLEER. The CDR3 totals 17 residues. In DNA form, the CDR3 reads TGCGCCGGCAGCCAAGAAAGGGACCTCGGGGTTTACTATGGCTACACCTTC. The encoded protein is CAGSQERDLGVYYGYTF.

V gene TRBV29-1 combines with J gene TRBJ2-3; TRBD1 agrees at 7 bases. The germline V gene has CDR1 SQVTM and CDR2 ANQGSEA. This CDR3 region has 14 residues. The junction had 3 bases not matched to a gene; V was cut back by 3 bases and J by 0 bases. The CDR3 nucleotides read TGCAGCGTTGACGGACAGGCGAGCACAGATACGCAGTATTTT. It codes for CSVDGQASTDTQYF.

J is TRBJ2-4 and V is TRBV23-1; 10 nucleotides line up with TRBD1. TRBV23-1 is known as an ORF, though its function is uncertain. The ends lost 0 bases at V and 1 base at J; junction bases unmatched: 9. The CDR3 spans 19 residues. CDR3 amino acids: CASSQSGTGEGRAKNIQYF. Written as DNA, the CDR3 is TGCGCCAGCAGTCAATCCGGGACAGGGGAAGGGAGGGCCAAAAACATTCAGTACTTC.

The chain is built from TRBV9 and TRBJ2-3; 9 positions match TRBD2. Germline V gene data show CDR1 as SGDLS and CDR2 as YYNGEE. V lost 0 bases and J lost 0; bases outside the gene matches: 5. CDR3 length: 17 amino acids. The CDR3 loop reads CASSVGRTSASTDTQYF. In DNA form, the CDR3 reads TGTGCCAGCAGCGTAGGTAGGACTAGCGCGAGCACAGATACGCAGTATTTT.

The rearrangement links TRBV4-3 to TRBJ2-3; tentative D call: TRBD1 (5 bases). Germline loops: CDR1 LGHNA, CDR2 YSLEER. The CDR3 extends over 14 amino acids. Between the trimmed V and J ends, which lost 1 base and 5 bases, there was a span of 10 bases. In nucleotides, the CDR3 is TGCGCCAGCAGCCAAGGGGGCGATAAAGATACGCAGTATTTT. Translation: CASSQGGDKDTQYF.

The chain recombines TRBV7-9 with TRBJ2-5; D might be TRBD2 (6 bases). Germline CDR1 SEHNR, CDR2 FQNEAQ (reference sequence). Trimming cost V 3 bases and J 5 bases, with 10 bases left between them. This CDR3 spans 13 amino acids. The CDR3 DNA reads as TGTGCCAGCAGCTTTCCGGGGAGGGAGACCCAGTACTTC. Translation: CASSFPGRETQYF.

This clonotype was seen a few times. The chain joins TRBV6-6 to TRBJ2-7, with D perhaps matching TRBD1 (7 bases). CDR3 size: 14 residues. Germline V lookup: CDR1 MNHNY, CDR2 SVGAGI (reference sequence). V gave up 7 bases and J gave up 2 bases, with 15 bases separating them. The CDR3 region has the DNA TGTGCCAGCACCCAGGGGGACTGGACCTACGAGCAGTACTTC. Translated, it gives CASTQGDWTYEQYF.

This clonotype appeared a few times. V and J are TRBV4-3 and TRBJ2-3, with 10 bases aligning to TRBD2. The germline V gene encodes CDR1 LGHNA and CDR2 YSLEER. There are 16 residues in the CDR3. V lost 1 base, J lost 6 bases, and 7 bases stayed unmatched. CDR3 sequence (DNA): TGCGCCAGCAGCCAAGCGTCTAGCGGGGGAGGGGATACGCAGTATTTT. Encoded protein: CASSQASSGGGDTQYF.

This sequence joins TRBV5-1 and TRBJ1-2; D uncertain. CDR3 size: 15 residues. Germline CDR1 and CDR2: SGHRS and YFSETQ. Trimming removed 5 bases at V and 4 bases at J, with 18 bases between. CDR3 nucleotides: TGCGCCAGCAGTTCGTCCGGGGAAAACAGCTATGGCTACACCTTC. Translating gives CASSSSGENSYGYTF.

V usage is TRBV30 and J usage is TRBJ2-1; D unclear. Germline V gives CDR1 GTSNPN, CDR2 SVGIG (reference sequence). The CDR3 runs to 10 residues. The germline V and J ends were trimmed by 4 bases and 8 bases, with 6 bases remaining between them. The CDR3 is CAWKHYEQFF. The CDR3 bases are TGTGCCTGGAAACATTATGAGCAGTTCTTC.